This entry features one T cell receptor beta chain sequence. The CDR3 consists of 15 residues. The germline CDR1 and CDR2 sequences are SGHKS and YYEKEE (reference sequence). V lost 1 base, J lost 4 bases, and 5 bases stayed unmatched. TCRdb's copy holds only in-frame clones and misses some; the assay was immunoSEQ multiplex PCR. The sample shows roughly 100,000 clones, about 85% of them seen only once. This specimen comes from a study of PD-L1 blockade in urothelial cancer. Study details: After treatment start, blood was analyzed at 3 weeks (second dose) and at 6 weeks.

The receptor was derived from a man between 45 and 60 years old with urothelial cancer. Sequenced material: PBMCs, taken around atezolizumab (anti-PD-L1) treatment. The V gene is TRBV5-5, the J gene TRBJ2-3; the match to TRBD2 covers 8 bases. The DNA for the CDR3 is TGTGCCAGCAGCTTGCCCGGGAGGGAGGCAGATACGCAGTATTTT. This encodes CASSLPGREADTQYF. The variable domain in full, with the rest retrieved from reference TRBV5-5 and TRBJ2-3, is DAGVTQSPTHLIKTRGQQVTLRCSPISGHKSVSWYQQVLGQGPQFIFQYYEKEERGRGNFPDRFSARQFPNYSSELNVNALLLGDSALYLCASSLPGREADTQYFGPGTRLTVL.